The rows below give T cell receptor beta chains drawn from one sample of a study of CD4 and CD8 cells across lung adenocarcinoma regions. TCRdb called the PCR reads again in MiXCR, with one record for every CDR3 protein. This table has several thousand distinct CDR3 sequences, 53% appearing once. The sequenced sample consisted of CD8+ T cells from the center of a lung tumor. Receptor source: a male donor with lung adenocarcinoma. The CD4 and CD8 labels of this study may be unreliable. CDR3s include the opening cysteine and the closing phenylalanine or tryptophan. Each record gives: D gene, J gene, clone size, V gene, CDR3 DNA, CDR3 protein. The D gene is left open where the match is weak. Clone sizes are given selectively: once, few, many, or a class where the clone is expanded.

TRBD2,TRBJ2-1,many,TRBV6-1,TGTGCCAGCAGTGGCATCCCTGGGGGGGATGAGCAGTTCTTC,CASSGIPGGDEQFF
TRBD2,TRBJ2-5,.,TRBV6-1,TGTGCGGGCAGCGGGGGCAGTGCGAAAGATACCCAGTACTTC,CAGSGGSAKDTQYF
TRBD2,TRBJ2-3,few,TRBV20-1,TGCAGTGCTAGAGATCGGGGTATGCGGGAGAGGAGCACAGATACGCAGTATTTT,CSARDRGMRERSTDTQYF
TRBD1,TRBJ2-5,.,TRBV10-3,TGTGCCACCCAGGGGGTTGGCAGCGACAATGAGCAGTACTTC,CATQGVGSDNEQYF
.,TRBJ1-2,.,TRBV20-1,TGCAGTGCGGACCCCGTGGGAGGCTACACCTTC,CSADPVGGYTF
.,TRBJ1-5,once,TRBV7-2,TGTGCCAGCAGCTTAGCGATGAATCAGCCCCAGCATTTT,CASSLAMNQPQHF
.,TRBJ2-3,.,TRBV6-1,TGTGCCAGCAAGATCTGTAACCAAGATACGCAGTATTTC,CASKICNQDTQYF
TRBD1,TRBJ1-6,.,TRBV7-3,TGTGCCAGCAGCTTAACAGGGACAGGGAATTCACCCCTCCACTTT,CASSLTGTGNSPLHF
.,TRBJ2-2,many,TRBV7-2,TGTGCCAGCAGCACTACAAAGGGGGGGGAGCTGTTTTTT,CASSTTKGGELFF
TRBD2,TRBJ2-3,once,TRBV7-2,TGTGCCAGCAGCTTGACTAGCGGGGGGCTCACAGATACGCAGTATTTT,CASSLTSGGLTDTQYF
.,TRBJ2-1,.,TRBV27,TGTGCCAGCAGTTTAATTGACAGGAATGAGCAGTTCTTC,CASSLIDRNEQFF
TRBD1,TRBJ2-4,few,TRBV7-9,TGTGCCAGCAGCGTGGGACAGGGGGCAGACATTCAGTACTTC,CASSVGQGADIQYF
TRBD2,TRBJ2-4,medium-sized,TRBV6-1,TGTGCCAGCAGCGTAGCGGGGGGGAATAACATTCAGTACTTC,CASSVAGGNNIQYF
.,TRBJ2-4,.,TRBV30,TGTGCCTGGAGTGCTGGAAACATTCAGTACTTC,CAWSAGNIQYF
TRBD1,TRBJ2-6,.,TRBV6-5,TGTGCCAGCAGTTTCGGGACAGGGAGCTCTGGGGCCAACGTCCTGACTTTC,CASSFGTGSSGANVLTF
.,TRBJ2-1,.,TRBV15,TGTGCCACCAGCAGAGATCGCGGTTACAATGAGCAGTTCTTC,CATSRDRGYNEQFF
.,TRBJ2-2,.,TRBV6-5,TGTGCCACAGTTTACGTGGGAACCCCGGGGGAGCTGTTTTTT,CATVYVGTPGELFF
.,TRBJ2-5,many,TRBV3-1,TGTGCCAGCAGCCTACGGACGTCGCTGGTCGGGCAGTACTTC,CASSLRTSLVGQYF
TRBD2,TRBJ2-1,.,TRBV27,TGTGCCAGCAGGAAGGCCGGCCTAGCGGGACGCAATGAGCAGTTCTTC,CASRKAGLAGRNEQFF
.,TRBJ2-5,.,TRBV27,TGTGCCAGCAGTTTATTTGGCAGACAAGAGACCCAGTACTTC,CASSLFGRQETQYF
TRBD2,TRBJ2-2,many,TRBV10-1,TGCGCCAGCAGTGAGGGGGCTAGCGGGAATTCGAACACCGGGGAGCTGTTTTTT,CASSEGASGNSNTGELFF
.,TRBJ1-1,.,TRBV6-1,TGTGCCAGCAGGCCGCAACCGGGGCTGAACACTGAAGCTTTCTTT,CASRPQPGLNTEAFF
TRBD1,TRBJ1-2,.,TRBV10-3,TGTGCCATCAGTGAACAGACAGGGGGTTATGGCTACACCTTC,CAISEQTGGYGYTF
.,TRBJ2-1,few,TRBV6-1,TGTGCCAGCAGCCTAAACTACAATGAGCAGTTCTTC,CASSLNYNEQFF
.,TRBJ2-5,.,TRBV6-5,TGTGCCAGCAGTCTACATGGACAGACCCAAGAGACCCAGTACTTC,CASSLHGQTQETQYF
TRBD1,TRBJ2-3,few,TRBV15,TGTGCCACCAGCAGAGATGGGAGGGGACAGGGAACAGATACGCAGTATTTT,CATSRDGRGQGTDTQYF
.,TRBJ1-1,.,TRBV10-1,TGCGCCAGCAGTGGTTTTGGGACCCCGGGAGGCTCTGAAGCTTTCTTT,CASSGFGTPGGSEAFF
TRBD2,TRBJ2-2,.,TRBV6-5,TGTGCCAGCAGATTAACGGCGGGAGGGGTGATCGGGGAGCTGTTTTTT,CASRLTAGGVIGELFF
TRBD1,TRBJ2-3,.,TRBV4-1,TGCGCCAGCAGCGCTTGGGGCCGGACAGGGGAGGATACGCAGTATTTT,CASSAWGRTGEDTQYF
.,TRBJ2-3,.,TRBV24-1,TGTGCCACCAGTGATTTAACGGACAGAGGGAGCACAGATACGCAGTATTTT,CATSDLTDRGSTDTQYF
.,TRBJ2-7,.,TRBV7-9,TGTGCCAGCAGCTTCCTTGAGGGGGAGCAGTACTTC,CASSFLEGEQYF
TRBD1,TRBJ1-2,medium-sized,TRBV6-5,TGTGCCAGCAGGGGGACAGAACCGCCCCCCGGCTACACCTTC,CASRGTEPPPGYTF
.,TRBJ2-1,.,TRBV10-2,TGCGCCAGCAGCACACAAAGGACCCAGTTCTTC,CASSTQRTQFF
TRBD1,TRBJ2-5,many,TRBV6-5,TGTGCCAGCAGTTACCGTACACCCGGACAGGGGCAGAAAGAGACCCAGTACTTC,CASSYRTPGQGQKETQYF
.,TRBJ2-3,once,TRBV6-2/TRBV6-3,TGTGCCGGGAGTTACGGGGGGCGTGAGCCAGATACGCAGTATTTC,CAGSYGGREPDTQYF
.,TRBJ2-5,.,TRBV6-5,TGTGCCAGCAGTTACGTCGGGAACACCGGGGAGACCCAGTACTTC,CASSYVGNTGETQYF
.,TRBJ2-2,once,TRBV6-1,TGTGCCAGCAGGGATCCGGGACGGGAGACCGGGGAGCTGTTTTTT,CASRDPGRETGELFF
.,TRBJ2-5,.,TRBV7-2,TGTGCCAGCACAATAGGGCTAGGGCTGAATGAGCAGTACTTC,CASTIGLGLNEQYF
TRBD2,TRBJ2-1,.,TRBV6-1,TGTGCCAGCAGTGAGTTTCGGGGGGGTTTGAATGAGCAGTTCTTC,CASSEFRGGLNEQFF
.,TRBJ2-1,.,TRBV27,TGTGCCAGCAGTTTTGGGGCAGGCCCCATCTCCTACAATGAGCAGTTCTTC,CASSFGAGPISYNEQFF